Sequencing of this T cell receptor (beta chain) was carried out in a study of shared clonotypes between healthy human individuals. Deep was the level used in running the assay. Sequencing used immunoSEQ multiplex PCR; TCRdb keeps in-frame clones, though not all of them. The sample has hundreds of thousands of clones, approximately 96% seen once. With regard to this clone: Its matching antigen is unknown.

CD8 cells regarded as naive lacked CD45RO, were positively chosen for CCR7, and omitted terminally differentiated effector memory CD45RA+ cells. The CDR3 totals 15 residues. Germline V gives CDR1 SGHVS, CDR2 FQNEAQ. The junction had 11 bases not matched to a gene; V was cut back by 6 bases and J by 5 bases. Notes on the study in general: Read depth was anticipated to influence clonotype sharing among donors.

The sequence was obtained from a woman aged 30 to 39 in good health. V usage is TRBV7-8 and J usage is TRBJ2-5, with TRBD1 matching over 8 bases. The sequencing sample was made of naive CD8+ T cells sorted from blood. The CDR3 region is CASRRGTGLRETQYF. The CDR3 DNA reads as TGTGCCAGCAGACGTGGGACAGGTTTGAGGGAGACCCAGTACTTC.